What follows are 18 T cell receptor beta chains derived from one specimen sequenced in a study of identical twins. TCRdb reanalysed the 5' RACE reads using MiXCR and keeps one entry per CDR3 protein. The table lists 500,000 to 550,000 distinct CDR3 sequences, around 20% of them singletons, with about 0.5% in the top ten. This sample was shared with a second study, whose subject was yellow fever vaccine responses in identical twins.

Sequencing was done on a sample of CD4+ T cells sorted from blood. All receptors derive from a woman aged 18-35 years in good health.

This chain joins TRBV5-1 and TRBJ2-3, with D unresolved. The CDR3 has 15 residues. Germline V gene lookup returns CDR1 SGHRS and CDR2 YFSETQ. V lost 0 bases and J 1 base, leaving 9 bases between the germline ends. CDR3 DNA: TGCGCCAGCAGCTTGGGACAAGACCGCACAGATACGCAGTATTTT. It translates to CASSLGQDRTDTQYF.

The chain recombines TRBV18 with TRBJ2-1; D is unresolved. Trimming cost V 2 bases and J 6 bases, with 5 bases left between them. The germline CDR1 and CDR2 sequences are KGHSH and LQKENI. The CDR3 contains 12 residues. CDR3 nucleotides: TGTGCCAGCTCACCAAACTCCAATGAGCAGTTCTTC. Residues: CASSPNSNEQFF.

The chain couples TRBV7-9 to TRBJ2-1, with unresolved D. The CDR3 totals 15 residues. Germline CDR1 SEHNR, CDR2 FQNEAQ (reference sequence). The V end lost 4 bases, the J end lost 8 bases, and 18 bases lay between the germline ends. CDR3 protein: CASSSAGRVVDEQFF. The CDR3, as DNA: TGTGCCAGCAGCTCGGCCGGTCGGGTTGTTGATGAGCAGTTCTTC. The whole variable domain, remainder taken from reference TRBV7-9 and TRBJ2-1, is DTGVSQNPRHKITKRGQNVTFRCDPISEHNRLYWYRQTLGQGPEFLTYFQNEAQLEKSRLLSDRFSAERPKGSFSTLEIQRTEQGDSAMYLCASSSAGRVVDEQFFGPGTRLTVL.

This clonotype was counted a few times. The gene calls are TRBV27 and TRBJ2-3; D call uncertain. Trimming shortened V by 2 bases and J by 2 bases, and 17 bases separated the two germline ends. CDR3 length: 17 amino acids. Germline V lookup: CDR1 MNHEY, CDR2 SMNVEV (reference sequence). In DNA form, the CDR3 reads TGTGCCAGCAGTTTAGGGCCCTTGGTGTTGGACACAGATACGCAGTATTTT. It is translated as CASSLGPLVLDTDTQYF.

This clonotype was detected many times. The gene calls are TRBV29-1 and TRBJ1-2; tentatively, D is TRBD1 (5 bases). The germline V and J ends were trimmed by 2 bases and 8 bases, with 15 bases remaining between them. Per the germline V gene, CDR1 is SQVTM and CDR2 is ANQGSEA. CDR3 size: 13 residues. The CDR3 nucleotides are TGCAGCGTTGAAAGGGACGGGCGAGGAGGCTACACCTTC. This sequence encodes CSVERDGRGGYTF.

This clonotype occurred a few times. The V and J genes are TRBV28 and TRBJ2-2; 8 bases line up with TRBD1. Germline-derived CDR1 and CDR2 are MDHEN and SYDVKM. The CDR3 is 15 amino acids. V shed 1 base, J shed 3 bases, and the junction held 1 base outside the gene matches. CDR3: CASSLSDRDTGELFF. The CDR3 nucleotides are TGTGCCAGCAGTTTATCGGACAGGGACACCGGGGAGCTGTTTTTT.

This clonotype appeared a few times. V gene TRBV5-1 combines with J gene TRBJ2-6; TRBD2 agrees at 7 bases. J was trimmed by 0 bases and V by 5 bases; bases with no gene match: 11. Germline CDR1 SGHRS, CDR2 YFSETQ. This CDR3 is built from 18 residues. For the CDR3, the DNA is TGCGCCAGCAGTTACGGGACTACCGCATTCTCTGGGGCCAACGTCCTGACTTTC. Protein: CASSYGTTAFSGANVLTF.

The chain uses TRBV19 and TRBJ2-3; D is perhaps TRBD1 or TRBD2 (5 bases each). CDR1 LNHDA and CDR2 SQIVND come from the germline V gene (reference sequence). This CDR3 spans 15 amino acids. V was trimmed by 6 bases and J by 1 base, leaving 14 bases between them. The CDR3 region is CASRNRGRGTDTQYF. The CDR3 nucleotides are TGTGCCAGTAGGAACCGGGGCCGGGGCACAGATACGCAGTATTTT. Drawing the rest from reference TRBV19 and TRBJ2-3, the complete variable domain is DGGITQSPKYLFRKEGQNVTLSCEQNLNHDAMYWYRQDPGQGLRLIYYSQIVNDFQKGDIAEGYSVSREKKESFPLTVTSAQKNPTAFYLCASRNRGRGTDTQYFGPGTRLTVL.

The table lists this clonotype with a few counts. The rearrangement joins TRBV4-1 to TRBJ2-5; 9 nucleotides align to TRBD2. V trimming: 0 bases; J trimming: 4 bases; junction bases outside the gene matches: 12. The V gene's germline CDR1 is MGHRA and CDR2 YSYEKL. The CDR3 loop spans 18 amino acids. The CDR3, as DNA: TGCGCCAGCAGCCAAGATTTCAGGACTAGCGCCCTCGGAGAGACCCAGTACTTC. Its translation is CASSQDFRTSALGETQYF.

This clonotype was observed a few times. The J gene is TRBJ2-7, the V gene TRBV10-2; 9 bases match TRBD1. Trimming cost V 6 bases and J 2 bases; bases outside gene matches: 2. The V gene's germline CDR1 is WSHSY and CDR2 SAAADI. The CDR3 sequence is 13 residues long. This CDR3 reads CASRDRGTYEQYF. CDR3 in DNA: TGCGCCAGCAGGGACAGGGGTACCTACGAGCAGTACTTC.

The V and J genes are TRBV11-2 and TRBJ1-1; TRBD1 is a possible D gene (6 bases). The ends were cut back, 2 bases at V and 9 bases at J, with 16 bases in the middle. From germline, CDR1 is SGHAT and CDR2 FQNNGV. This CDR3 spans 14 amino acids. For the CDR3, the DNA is TGTGCCAGCAGCTTAATATCGGGGGGGGCTCAAGCTTTCTTT. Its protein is CASSLISGGAQAFF.

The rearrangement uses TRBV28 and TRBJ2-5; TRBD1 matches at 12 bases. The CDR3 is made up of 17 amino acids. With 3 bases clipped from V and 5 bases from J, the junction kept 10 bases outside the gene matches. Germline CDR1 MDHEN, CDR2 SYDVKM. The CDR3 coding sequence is TGTGCCAGCAGTTTTCCCGGGACAGGGGGCGCGAGGGAGACCCAGTACTTC. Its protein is CASSFPGTGGARETQYF.

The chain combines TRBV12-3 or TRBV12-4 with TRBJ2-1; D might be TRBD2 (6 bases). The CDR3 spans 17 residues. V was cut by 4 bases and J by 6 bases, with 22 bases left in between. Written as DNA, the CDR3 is TGTGCCAGCAGTTCTCGGGGCGTTGTTAGCGGCCTCAATGAGCAGTTCTTC. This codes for CASSSRGVVSGLNEQFF.

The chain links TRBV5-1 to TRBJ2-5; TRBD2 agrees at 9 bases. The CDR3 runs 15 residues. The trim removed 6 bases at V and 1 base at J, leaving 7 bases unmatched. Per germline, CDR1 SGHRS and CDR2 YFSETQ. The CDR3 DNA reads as TGCGCCAGCATGAGGCTAGCGGGAATCCAAGAGACCCAGTACTTC. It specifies CASMRLAGIQETQYF.

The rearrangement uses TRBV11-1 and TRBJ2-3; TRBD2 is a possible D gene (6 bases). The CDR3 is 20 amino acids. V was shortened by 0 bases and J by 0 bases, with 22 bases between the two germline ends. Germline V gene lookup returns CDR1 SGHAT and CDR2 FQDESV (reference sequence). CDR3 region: CASSLARRQEGSYSTDTQYF. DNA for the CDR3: TGTGCCAGCAGCTTAGCGAGGAGGCAGGAGGGTTCTTATAGCACAGATACGCAGTATTTT.

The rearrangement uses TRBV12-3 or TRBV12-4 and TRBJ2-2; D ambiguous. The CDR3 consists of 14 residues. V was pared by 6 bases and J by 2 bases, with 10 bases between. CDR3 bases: TGTGCCAGCAGCCCCCGACTCAACACCGGGGAGCTGTTTTTT. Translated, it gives CASSPRLNTGELFF.

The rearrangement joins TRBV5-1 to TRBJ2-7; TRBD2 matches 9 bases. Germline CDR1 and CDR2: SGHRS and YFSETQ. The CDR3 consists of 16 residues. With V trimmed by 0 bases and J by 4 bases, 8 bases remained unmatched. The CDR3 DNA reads TGCGCCAGCAGCTTGGCTCCGACTAGCGGAGCTTACGAGCAGTACTTC. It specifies CASSLAPTSGAYEQYF.

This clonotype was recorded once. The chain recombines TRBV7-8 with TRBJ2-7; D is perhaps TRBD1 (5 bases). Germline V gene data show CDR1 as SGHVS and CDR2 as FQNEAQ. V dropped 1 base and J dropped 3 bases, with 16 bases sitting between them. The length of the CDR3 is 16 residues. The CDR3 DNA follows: TGTGCCAGCAGCTTAGGTCAGGGCCCCTTTCTCTACGAGCAGTACGTC. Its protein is CASSLGQGPFLYEQYV.